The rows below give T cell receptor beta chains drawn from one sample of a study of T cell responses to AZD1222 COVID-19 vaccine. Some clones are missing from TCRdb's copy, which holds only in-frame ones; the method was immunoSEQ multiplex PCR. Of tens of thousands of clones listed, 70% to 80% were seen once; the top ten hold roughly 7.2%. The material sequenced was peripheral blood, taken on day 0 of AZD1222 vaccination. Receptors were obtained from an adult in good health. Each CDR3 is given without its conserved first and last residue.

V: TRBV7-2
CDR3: ASSSTGVFNQPQH

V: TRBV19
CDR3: ACLGDTEAF

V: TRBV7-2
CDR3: ASSLAGTSYEQY

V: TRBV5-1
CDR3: ASSRGQGEDTQY

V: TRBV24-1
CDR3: ATSDFGPGGTQY

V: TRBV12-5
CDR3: ASGLGQGSHEQY

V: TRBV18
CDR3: ASSPGWGSYEQY

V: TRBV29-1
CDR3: SPGAYSNQPQH

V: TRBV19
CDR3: ASSPRDRVNEQF

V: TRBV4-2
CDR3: ASSQLDKYEQY

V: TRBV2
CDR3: ASSEGRQGRAEKLF

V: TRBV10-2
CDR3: ASSGPGQGADGYT

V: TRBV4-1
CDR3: ASSHPDRDKYGYT

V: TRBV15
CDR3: ATSRDGLMNTEAF

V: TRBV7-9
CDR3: ASSDLAKNIQY

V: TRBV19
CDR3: ASSIGDGQVGPDQPQH

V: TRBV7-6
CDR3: ASRSSATGLAGGPGTGELF

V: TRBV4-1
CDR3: ASSQQGAEAF

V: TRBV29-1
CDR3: SADSNYGYT

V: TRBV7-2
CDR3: ASSLDGRGSYNEQF

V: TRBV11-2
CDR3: ASSLINYGRNTEAF

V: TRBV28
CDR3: ASRIPTSHEQY

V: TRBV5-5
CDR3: ASSLGVGAYEQY

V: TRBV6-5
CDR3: ASAGVDADTQY

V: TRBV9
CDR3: ASSATGTGDTEAF

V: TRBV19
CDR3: ASSTTGVGETQY

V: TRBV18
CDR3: ASSPGQGRESNQPQH

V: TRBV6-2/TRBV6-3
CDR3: ASSTPGLEQPQH

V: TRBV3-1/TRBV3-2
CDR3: ASSHGTVSGNTIY

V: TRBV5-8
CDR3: ASSAWDGMNTEAF

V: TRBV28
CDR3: ASSSGQGRETQY

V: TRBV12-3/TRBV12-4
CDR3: ASSLSPNNEQF

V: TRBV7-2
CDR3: ASSLANEQF

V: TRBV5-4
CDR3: ASSPGTSSIYEQY

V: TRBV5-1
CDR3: ASRENTEAF

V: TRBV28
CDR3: ASRLREFFNEQF

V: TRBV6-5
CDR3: ASSYSYRGDYGYT

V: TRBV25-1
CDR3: ASSPRSGRPASGELF

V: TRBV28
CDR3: ASSLLKPVSNQPQH

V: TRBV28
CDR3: ASSLPGGYGYT

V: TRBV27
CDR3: ATKRGPNTGELF

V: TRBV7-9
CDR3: ASSEEGFGEQY

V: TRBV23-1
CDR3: ASSPTGYLTQY

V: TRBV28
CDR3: ASSLTANYGYT

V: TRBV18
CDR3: ASSPAGGKVGQETQY

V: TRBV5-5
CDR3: ASSFSGGAGTGELF